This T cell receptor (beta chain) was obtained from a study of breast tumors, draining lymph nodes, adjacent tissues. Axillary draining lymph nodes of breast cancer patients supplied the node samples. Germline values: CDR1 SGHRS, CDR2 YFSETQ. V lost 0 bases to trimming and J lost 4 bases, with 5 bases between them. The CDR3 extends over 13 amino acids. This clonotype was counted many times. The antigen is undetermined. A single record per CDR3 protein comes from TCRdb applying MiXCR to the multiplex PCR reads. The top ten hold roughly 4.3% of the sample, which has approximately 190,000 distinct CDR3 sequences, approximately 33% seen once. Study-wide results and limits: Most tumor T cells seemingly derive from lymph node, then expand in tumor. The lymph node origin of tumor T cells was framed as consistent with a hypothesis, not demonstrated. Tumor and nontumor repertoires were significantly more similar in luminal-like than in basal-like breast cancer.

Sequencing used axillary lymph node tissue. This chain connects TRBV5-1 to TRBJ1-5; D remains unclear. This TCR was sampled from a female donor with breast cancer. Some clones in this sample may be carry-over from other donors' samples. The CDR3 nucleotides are TGCGCCAGCAGCTTGGAGACGAATCAGCCCCAGCATTTT. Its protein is CASSLETNQPQHF. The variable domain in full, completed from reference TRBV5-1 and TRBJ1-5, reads KAGVTQTPRYLIKTRGQQVTLSCSPISGHRSVSWYQQTPGQGLQFLFEYFSETQRNKGNFPGRFSGRQFSNSRSEMNVSTLELGDSALYLCASSLETNQPQHFGDGTRLSIL.